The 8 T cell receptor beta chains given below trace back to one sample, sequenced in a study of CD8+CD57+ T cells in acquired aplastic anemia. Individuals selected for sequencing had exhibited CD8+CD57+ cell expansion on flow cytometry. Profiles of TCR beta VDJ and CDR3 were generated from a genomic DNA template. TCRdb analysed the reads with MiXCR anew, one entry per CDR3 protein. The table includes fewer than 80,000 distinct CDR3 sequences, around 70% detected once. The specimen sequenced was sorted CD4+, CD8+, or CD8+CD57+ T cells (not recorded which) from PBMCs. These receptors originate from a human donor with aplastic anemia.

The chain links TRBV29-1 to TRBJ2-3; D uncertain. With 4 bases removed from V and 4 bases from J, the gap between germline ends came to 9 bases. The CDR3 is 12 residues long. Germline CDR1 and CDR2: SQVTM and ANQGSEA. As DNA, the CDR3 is TGCAGCGTTGTATCCAGTGCAGATACGCAGTATTTT. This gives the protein CSVVSSADTQYF.

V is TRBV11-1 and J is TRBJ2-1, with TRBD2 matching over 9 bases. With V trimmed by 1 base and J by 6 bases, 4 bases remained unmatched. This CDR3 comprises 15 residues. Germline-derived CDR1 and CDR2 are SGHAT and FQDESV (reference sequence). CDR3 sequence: CASSLVAGGSNEQFF. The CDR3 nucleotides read TGTGCCAGCAGCTTAGTTGCGGGGGGGAGCAATGAGCAGTTCTTC.

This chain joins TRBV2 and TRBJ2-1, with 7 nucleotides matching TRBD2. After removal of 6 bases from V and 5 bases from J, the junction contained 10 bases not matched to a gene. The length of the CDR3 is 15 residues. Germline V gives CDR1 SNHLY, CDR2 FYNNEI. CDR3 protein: CASSTLRDYHNEQFF. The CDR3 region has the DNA TGTGCCAGCAGCACACTCCGGGACTACCACAATGAGCAGTTCTTC.

CDR3 sequence (DNA): TGTGCCTGGATGGGGTCGGGACTAGCGGGAGGAGTGAGGGCCGAGCAGTACTTC. Its protein product is CAWMGSGLAGGVRAEQYF. The V gene is TRBV30, the J gene TRBJ2-7; 15 bases match TRBD2. Germline V gives CDR1 GTSNPN, CDR2 SVGIG (reference sequence). V dropped 4 bases and J dropped 6; count of bases not matched to a gene: 16. CDR3 length: 18 residues.

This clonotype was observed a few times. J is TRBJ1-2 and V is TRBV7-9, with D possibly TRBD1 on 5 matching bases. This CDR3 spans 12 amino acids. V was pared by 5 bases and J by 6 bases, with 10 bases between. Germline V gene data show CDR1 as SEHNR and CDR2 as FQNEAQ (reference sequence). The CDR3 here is CASSLGGDGYTF. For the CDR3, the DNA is TGTGCCAGCAGCCTGGGGGGAGATGGCTACACCTTC.

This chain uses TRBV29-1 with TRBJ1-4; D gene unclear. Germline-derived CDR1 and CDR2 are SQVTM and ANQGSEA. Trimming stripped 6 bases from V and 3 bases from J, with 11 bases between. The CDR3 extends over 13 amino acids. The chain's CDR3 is CSVKREANEKLFF. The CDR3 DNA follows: TGCAGCGTGAAGCGAGAGGCTAATGAAAAACTGTTTTTT.

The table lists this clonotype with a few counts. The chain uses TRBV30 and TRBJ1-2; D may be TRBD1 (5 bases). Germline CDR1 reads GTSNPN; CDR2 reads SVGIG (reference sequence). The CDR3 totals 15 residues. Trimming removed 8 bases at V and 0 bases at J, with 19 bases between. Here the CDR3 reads CALSPRGLPNYGYTF. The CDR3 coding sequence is TGTGCCCTGAGCCCAAGGGGTCTTCCTAACTATGGCTACACCTTC.

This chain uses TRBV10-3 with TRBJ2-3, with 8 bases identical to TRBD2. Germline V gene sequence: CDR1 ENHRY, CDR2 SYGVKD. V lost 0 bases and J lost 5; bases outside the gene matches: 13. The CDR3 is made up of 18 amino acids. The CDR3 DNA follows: TGTGCCATCAGTGAGTCGAGGCTAGCGGGTCCTAGGAAAGATACGCAGTATTTT. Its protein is CAISESRLAGPRKDTQYF.